This T cell receptor beta chain was identified in a study of human T cells and chemical hapten exposure. About the research overall: The sensitizing agent was 2% DPC, placed on about 2 cm by about 2 cm of upper inner arm skin. Patients, chiefly female, had alopecia areata, totalis or universalis. General study results and limits: Compared to controls, expanded TCRs made significantly more large clusters of similar CDR3s.

This clonotype came up a few times. The antigen is unknown. Time point given: patch test 2, 6 weeks after DPC sensitization. Specified treatment: therapeutic diphenylcyclopropenone sensitization with weekly scalp DPC. The authors extracted total RNA from unfractionated whole blood. Per the germline V gene, CDR1 is MDHEN and CDR2 is SYDVKM. This CDR3 is 14 amino acids long. V dropped 2 bases and J dropped 4 bases, with 9 bases sitting between them. Via MiXCR, TCRdb re-called the RACE reads, giving one row per CDR3 protein. The sample has 73,000 or so distinct CDR3 sequences; around 7.9% are singletons. The sequence derives from a woman aged 50 to 65 with alopecia areata. Some clones in this sample may be carry-over from other donors' samples. This specimen consisted of whole blood, obtained in connection with sensitization to the hapten diphenylcyclopropenone (DPC). This chain links TRBV28 with TRBJ1-3; D uncertain. The CDR3 DNA reads as TGTGCCAGCAGTTTAAGCTTAAAAGGAAACACCATATATTTT. Protein: CASSLSLKGNTIYF.